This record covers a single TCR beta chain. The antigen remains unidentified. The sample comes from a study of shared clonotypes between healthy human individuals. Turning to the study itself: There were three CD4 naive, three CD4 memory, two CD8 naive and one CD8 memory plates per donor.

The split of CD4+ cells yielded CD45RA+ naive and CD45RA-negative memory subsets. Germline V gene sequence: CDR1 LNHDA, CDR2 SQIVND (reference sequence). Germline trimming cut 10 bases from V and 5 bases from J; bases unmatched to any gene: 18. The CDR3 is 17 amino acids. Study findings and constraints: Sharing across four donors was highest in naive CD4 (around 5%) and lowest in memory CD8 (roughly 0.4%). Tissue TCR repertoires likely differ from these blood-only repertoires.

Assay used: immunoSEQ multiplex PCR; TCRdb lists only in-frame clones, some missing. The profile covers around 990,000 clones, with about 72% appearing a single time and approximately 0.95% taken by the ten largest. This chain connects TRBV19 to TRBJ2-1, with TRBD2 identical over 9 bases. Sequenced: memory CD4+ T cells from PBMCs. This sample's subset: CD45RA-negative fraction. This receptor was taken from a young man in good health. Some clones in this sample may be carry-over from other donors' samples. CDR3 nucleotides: TGTGCCACCACGGGACTAGCTGAACCCCCCTTTAACAATGAGCAGTTCTTC. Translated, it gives CATTGLAEPPFNNEQFF.